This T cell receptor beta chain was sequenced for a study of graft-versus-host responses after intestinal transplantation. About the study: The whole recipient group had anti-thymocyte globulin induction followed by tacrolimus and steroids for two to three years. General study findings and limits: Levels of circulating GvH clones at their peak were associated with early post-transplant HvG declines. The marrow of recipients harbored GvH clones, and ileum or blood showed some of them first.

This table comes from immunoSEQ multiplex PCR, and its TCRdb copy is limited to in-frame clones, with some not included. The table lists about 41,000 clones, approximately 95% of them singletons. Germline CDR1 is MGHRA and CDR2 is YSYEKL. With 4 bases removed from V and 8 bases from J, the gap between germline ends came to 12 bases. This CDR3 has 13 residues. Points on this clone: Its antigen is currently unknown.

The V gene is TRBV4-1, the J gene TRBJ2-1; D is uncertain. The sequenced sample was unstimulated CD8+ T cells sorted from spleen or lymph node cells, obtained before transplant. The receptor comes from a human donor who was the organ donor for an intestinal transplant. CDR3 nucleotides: TGCGCCAGCAGCCCCCCGCTCGTTCATGAGCAGTTCTTC. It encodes CASSPPLVHEQFF.